This entry lists 25 T cell receptor beta chains sequenced from one sample in a study of naive and memory T cell subsets. An equimolar mix of two oligonucleotides served as the beta constant-region primer for TRBC1 and TRBC2. TCRdb re-called the UMI-ligation and nested PCR reads with MiXCR, one entry per CDR3 protein. There are 23,000 or so distinct CDR3 sequences in the sample; approximately 11% occur only once, and around 18% lies in the top ten. The sequenced sample was central memory CD8+ T cells from blood. Source of these receptors: a human donor in good health.

This clonotype was found a few times. This rearrangement joins TRBV5-1 to TRBJ2-1; D might be TRBD2 (6 bases). Trimming stripped 5 bases from V and 15 bases from J, with 24 bases between. CDR1 is SGHRS, CDR2 YFSETQ, per germline. The CDR3 is 14 residues long. DNA of the CDR3: TGCGCCAGCAGTTTTCTTGGTCTAGCGAGTACGAGGTTCTTC. Residues: CASSFLGLASTRFF.

This clonotype turned up a few times. V usage is TRBV25-1 and J usage is TRBJ2-7; D is possibly TRBD2 (7 bases). V gave up 4 bases and J gave up 3 bases, with 25 bases separating them. This CDR3 region has 18 residues. Germline CDR1 MGHDK, CDR2 SYGVNS. The CDR3 DNA is TGTGCCAGCAGTGCTCCCGCGGGGGCTGCGGGGTGGGTCTACGAGCAGTACTTC. Its translation is CASSAPAGAAGWVYEQYF.

The sample holds many counts of this clonotype. The chain joins TRBV4-1 to TRBJ2-7, with TRBD1 matching 7 bases. Trimming at V came to 4 bases and at J to 2 bases, leaving 8 bases not matched to a gene. The germline V gene encodes CDR1 MGHRA and CDR2 YSYEKL. This CDR3 has 15 residues. CDR3: CASSPDRALTYEQYF. The CDR3 coding sequence is TGCGCCAGCAGCCCCGACAGGGCCTTAACCTACGAGCAGTACTTC.

The CDR3 DNA is TGTGCCAGCAGCAGCCGGACAGAACCTTCCTACGAGCAGTACTTC. This translates into CASSSRTEPSYEQYF. The chain is built from TRBV3-1 and TRBJ2-7; maybe TRBD1 (6 bases). Between the trimmed V and J ends, which lost 5 bases and 1 base, there was a span of 15 bases. The CDR3 is 15 amino acids. CDR1 and CDR2 (germline): LGHDT, YNNKEL (reference sequence).

This clonotype was recorded a few times. DNA of the CDR3: TGTGCCAGCAGCTTGGAGGCTTGGGAGACCCAGTACTTC. Protein: CASSLEAWETQYF. The J gene is TRBJ2-5, the V gene TRBV5-4; D remains ambiguous. The CDR3 is made up of 13 amino acids. Looked up from germline, CDR1 is SGHNT and CDR2 is YYREEE (reference sequence). Trimming pared 0 bases from V and 5 bases from J, leaving 8 bases between.

The V and J genes are TRBV9 and TRBJ2-7; the D is unclear. The CDR3 totals 13 residues. Germline-derived CDR1 and CDR2 are SGDLS and YYNGEE. The V and J ends lost 0 bases and 6 bases respectively, with 10 bases between them. CDR3 amino acids: CASSVGGVSEQYF. The CDR3 DNA reads TGTGCCAGCAGCGTAGGGGGTGTATCCGAGCAGTACTTC.

This clonotype was seen many times. The chain recombines TRBV27 with TRBJ2-7; a weak D match, TRBD1 (6 bases). The germline V gene encodes CDR1 MNHEY and CDR2 SMNVEV (reference sequence). This CDR3 comprises 14 residues. The germline V and J ends were trimmed by 5 bases and 5 bases, with 16 bases remaining between them. The CDR3 DNA reads as TGTGCCAGCAGTCCTCCCGGCAGGGACAACGAGCAGTACTTC. It codes for CASSPPGRDNEQYF.

Only a few counts were recorded for this clonotype. V usage is TRBV12-3 or TRBV12-4 and J usage is TRBJ1-4; TRBD1 agrees at 9 bases. V lost 2 bases to trimming and J lost 8 bases; unmatched junction nucleotides: 6. The CDR3 is 15 amino acids. The CDR3 region is CASSLRGQGDEKLFF. The CDR3 bases are TGTGCCAGCAGTTTAAGGGGACAGGGCGACGAAAAACTGTTTTTT.

By its share, this clonotype is medium-sized. The gene calls are TRBV7-8 and TRBJ1-5; D is unresolved. The V end was cut by 1 base, the J end by 7 bases, with 8 bases between. Looked up from germline, CDR1 is SGHVS and CDR2 is FQNEAQ. This CDR3 region has 13 residues. This chain's CDR3 is CASSLGGTQPQHF. The CDR3 DNA sequence: TGTGCCAGCAGCTTAGGGGGTACCCAGCCCCAGCATTTT.

By share, this clonotype counts as medium-sized (0.01 to 0.1%). This rearrangement joins TRBV6-6 to TRBJ1-3; TRBD1 matches at 7 bases. CDR1 is MNHNY, CDR2 SVGAGI, per germline (reference sequence). The V and J ends lost 2 bases and 4 bases, in that order; junction bases with no gene match: 5. There are 15 residues in the CDR3. The CDR3 bases are TGTGCCAGCAGTTACACGACAGGGCCCGGAAACACCATATATTTT. Its protein product is CASSYTTGPGNTIYF.

This clonotype has a handful of counts. This sequence joins TRBV3-1 and TRBJ2-6; TRBD1 matches 7 bases. The CDR3 is made up of 20 amino acids. Trimming at V came to 5 bases and at J to 4 bases, leaving 20 bases not matched to a gene. Germline CDR1 is LGHDT and CDR2 is YNNKEL (reference sequence). The CDR3 region is CASSLLAGTEILVGANVLTF. CDR3 in DNA: TGTGCCAGCAGCTTACTCGCCGGGACAGAGATTTTGGTAGGGGCCAACGTCCTGACTTTC. Full variable domain (remainder filled in from reference TRBV3-1 and TRBJ2-6): DTAVSQTPKYLVTQMGNDKSIKCEQNLGHDTMYWYKQDSKKFLKIMFSYNNKELIINETVPNRFSPKSPDKAHLNLHINSLELGDSAVYFCASSLLAGTEILVGANVLTFGAGSRLTVL.

This clonotype was observed at least ten times. The J gene is TRBJ1-1, the V gene TRBV29-1; the match to TRBD1 covers 9 bases. Germline V gene lookup returns CDR1 SQVTM and CDR2 ANQGSEA. V was pared by 6 bases and J by 6 bases, with 5 bases of the junction left unmatched. The CDR3 runs to 12 residues. The CDR3 protein is CSVRQGVPEAFF. The CDR3 DNA is TGCAGCGTACGACAGGGGGTTCCTGAAGCTTTCTTT.

CDR3 bases: TGTGCCAGCAACCAGGGGGACAGGGGGGACGAGCAGTACTTC. Its protein is CASNQGDRGDEQYF. The chain has TRBV11-1 and TRBJ2-7; TRBD1 matches at 11 bases. Looked up from germline, CDR1 is SGHAT and CDR2 is FQDESV (reference sequence). J was trimmed by 5 bases and V by 7 bases; bases with no gene match: 7. This CDR3 has 14 amino acids.

This clonotype was observed a handful of times. The DNA of the CDR3 is TGCAGTGCTAGAGACGGGGATTCGAGCTATGGCTACACCTTC. This sequence encodes CSARDGDSSYGYTF. The chain carries TRBV20-1 and TRBJ1-2, with D uncertain. Germline-derived CDR1 and CDR2 are DFQATT and SNEGSKA (reference sequence). V was clipped by 0 bases and J by 4 bases, with 12 bases between them. This CDR3 is 14 amino acids long.

A note on this clonotype: One base away lies a much larger clone, so this may be a sequencing read error. The chain carries TRBV29-1 and TRBJ2-1; 9 bases line up with TRBD1. V lost 4 bases and J lost 9; bases outside the gene matches: 19. The CDR3 length is 17 residues. Germline V CDR1 and CDR2: SQVTM, ANQGSEA. In nucleotides, the CDR3 is TGCAGCGTTGTAGGGCTCTGGGACAGGGTGGGACTCGCTGAGCAGTTCTTC. The encoded protein is CSVVGLWDRVGLAEQFF.

The sample holds many counts of this clonotype. The J gene is TRBJ2-7, the V gene TRBV7-8; no firm D call. The CDR3 totals 15 residues. CDR1 and CDR2 from the germline V gene are SGHVS and FQNEAQ. The germline V and J ends were trimmed by 0 bases and 0 bases, with 9 bases remaining between them. The CDR3: CASSLAQSPSYEQYF. Here the CDR3 DNA reads TGTGCCAGCAGCTTAGCTCAGTCCCCCTCCTACGAGCAGTACTTC.

This clonotype was seen a handful of times. The rearrangement links TRBV4-3 to TRBJ1-1; no clear D. Trimming stripped 1 base from V and 0 bases from J, with 6 bases between. Germline values: CDR1 LGHNA, CDR2 YSLEER. The CDR3 is 14 residues long. CDR3 sequence reads: CASSQGLLNTEAFF. DNA of the CDR3: TGCGCCAGCAGCCAAGGGCTATTGAACACTGAAGCTTTCTTT.

This clonotype was seen a few times. V and J are TRBV9 and TRBJ2-2; TRBD1 is a possible D gene (6 bases). The CDR3 runs 14 residues. The V gene's germline CDR1 is SGDLS and CDR2 YYNGEE. V shed 3 bases and J shed 1 base, with 7 bases lying between them. Here the CDR3 DNA reads TGTGCCAGCAGCGGGACAGAGAACACCGGGGAGCTGTTTTTT. Amino acid sequence: CASSGTENTGELFF.

Many counts were recorded for this clonotype. The genes are TRBV27 and TRBJ1-2; no firm D call. This CDR3 has 15 residues. Trimming stripped 5 bases from V and 1 base from J, with 14 bases between. Germline CDR1 reads MNHEY; CDR2 reads SMNVEV (reference sequence). As DNA, the CDR3 is TGTGCCAGCAGTCCCGGTTTTGCCGTTAACTATGGCTACACCTTC. Protein sequence: CASSPGFAVNYGYTF.

This clonotype was counted at least ten times. The V call is TRBV7-2, the J call TRBJ1-6; D call uncertain. CDR1 SGHTA and CDR2 FQGNSA come from the germline V gene. The V and J ends lost 3 bases and 0 bases respectively, with 9 bases between them. There are 16 residues in the CDR3. Here the CDR3 reads CASSFPGVSYNSPLHF. CDR3 coding DNA: TGTGCCAGCAGCTTTCCCGGCGTCTCCTATAATTCACCCCTCCACTTT. Full variable domain (remainder filled in from reference TRBV7-2 and TRBJ1-6): GAGVSQSPSNKVTEKGKDVELRCDPISGHTALYWYRQSLGQGLEFLIYFQGNSAPDKSGLPSDRFSAERTGGSVSTLTIQRTQQEDSAVYLCASSFPGVSYNSPLHFGNGTRLTVT.

The table lists this clonotype with a few counts. V gene TRBV5-5 combines with J gene TRBJ1-5; D ambiguous. Germline CDR1 reads SGHKS; CDR2 reads YYEKEE (reference sequence). V was shortened by 4 bases and J by 2 bases, with 7 bases between the two germline ends. The CDR3 is made up of 13 amino acids. The CDR3 loop reads CASSPSGNQPQHF. CDR3 bases: TGTGCCAGCAGCCCCTCCGGCAATCAGCCCCAGCATTTT.

This clonotype was seen only a few times. V gene TRBV7-9 combines with J gene TRBJ2-6; no firm D call. V was shortened by 5 bases and J by 0 bases, with 8 bases between the two germline ends. The CDR3 sequence is 15 residues long. The germline gives CDR1 SEHNR, CDR2 FQNEAQ (reference sequence). The CDR3 nucleotides read TGTGCCAGCAGCGGCAGGAGCTCTGGGGCCAACGTCCTGACTTTC. Encoded protein: CASSGRSSGANVLTF.

The chain links TRBV23-1 to TRBJ2-7; D call uncertain. TRBV23-1 falls under the ORF class, with uncertain function. The CDR3 length is 13 residues. V lost 4 bases, J lost 2 bases, and 9 bases lay in between. The CDR3 sequence: CASSLPITYEQYF. In DNA form, the CDR3 reads TGCGCCAGCAGTCTTCCGATAACCTACGAGCAGTACTTC.

In its sample, this clonotype was seen many times. This chain uses TRBV4-1 with TRBJ1-1; D is unclear. Trimming shortened V by 0 bases and J by 0 bases, and 17 bases separated the two germline ends. CDR1 MGHRA and CDR2 YSYEKL come from the germline V gene. This CDR3 has 18 residues. Here the CDR3 reads CASSQDRAFNSLNTEAFF. The CDR3 DNA reads as TGCGCCAGCAGCCAAGATCGTGCGTTCAACAGCTTGAACACTGAAGCTTTCTTT.

The rearrangement uses TRBV20-1 and TRBJ2-1, with D hard to call. This CDR3 has 14 amino acids. Germline V CDR1 and CDR2: DFQATT, SNEGSKA (reference sequence). V dropped 0 bases and J dropped 0 bases, with 6 bases sitting between them. CDR3 residues: CSARDWSSYNEQFF. In DNA form, the CDR3 reads TGCAGTGCTAGAGACTGGAGCTCCTACAATGAGCAGTTCTTC.